A single sample gave rise to the 18 T cell receptor beta chains below, sequenced in a study of OX40 agonist ivuxolimab in advanced cancers. TCRdb's copy holds only in-frame clones and misses some; the assay was immunoSEQ multiplex PCR. The repertoire holds around 34,000 clones, with nearly 90% as singletons. The sample here was CD4+ or CD8+ T cells sorted from blood, taken in a trial of the OX40 agonist ivuxolimab. The receptor source for this set is an adult with an advanced solid tumor such as melanoma, head and neck, liver or kidney cancer.

This sequence joins TRBV6-4 and TRBJ2-7; 12 nucleotides align to TRBD2. Germline loops: CDR1 MRHNA, CDR2 SNTAGT. The ends lost 5 bases at V and 6 bases at J; junction bases unmatched: 5. The CDR3 has 14 amino acids. CDR3 loop: CASSPSGGAAEQYF. The DNA for the CDR3 is TGTGCCAGCAGTCCTAGCGGGGGGGCTGCCGAGCAGTACTTC.

The gene calls are TRBV4-2 and TRBJ2-1; D possibly corresponds to TRBD2 (6 bases). V was cut by 4 bases and J by 2 bases, with 12 bases left in between. Looked up from germline, CDR1 is LGHNA and CDR2 is YNFKEQ. This CDR3 is built from 15 residues. Written as DNA, the CDR3 is TGTGCCAGCAGCCGGGGTGGGGGGACCTACAATGAGCAGTTCTTC. Translating gives CASSRGGGTYNEQFF.

For this clone: This specimen includes other DNA sequences encoding the same CDR3. This chain uses TRBV5-1 with TRBJ2-3; 7 bases agree with TRBD1. Germline V gives CDR1 SGHRS, CDR2 YFSETQ. The CDR3 has 14 residues. The V and J ends lost 4 bases and 1 base, in that order; junction bases with no gene match: 3. The CDR3 DNA is TGCGCCAGCAGCCCAGGACAGGGCACAGATACGCAGTATTTT. Translation gives CASSPGQGTDTQYF.

The gene calls are TRBV28 and TRBJ2-7; tentatively, D is TRBD2 (5 bases). Germline V CDR1 and CDR2: MDHEN, SYDVKM. The CDR3 consists of 14 residues. V lost 4 bases, J lost 2 bases, and 12 bases lay in between. The CDR3 loop reads CASSSGLLPYEQYF. DNA of the CDR3: TGTGCCAGCAGTTCCGGACTCTTGCCCTACGAGCAGTACTTC.

The chain uses TRBV19 and TRBJ1-2; D ambiguous. CDR1 and CDR2 (germline): LNHDA, SQIVND (reference sequence). V lost 3 bases to trimming and J lost 1 base, with 15 bases between them. The CDR3 sequence is 16 residues long. In DNA, the CDR3 is TGTGCCAGTAGTATCTCCCCAGACTACATTAACTATGGCTACACCTTC. Protein: CASSISPDYINYGYTF.

The chain joins TRBV9 to TRBJ2-7; possibly TRBD2 for D (5 bases). CDR3 length equals 12 residues. CDR1 SGDLS and CDR2 YYNGEE come from the germline V gene. Trimming pared 4 bases from V and 7 bases from J, leaving 12 bases between. CDR3 nucleotides: TGTGCCAGCAGCCCGAAGACGGGAGAGCAGTACTTC. Protein product: CASSPKTGEQYF.

V gene TRBV27 combines with J gene TRBJ2-2; 8 positions match TRBD2. The germline V gene has CDR1 MNHEY and CDR2 SMNVEV (reference sequence). V dropped 2 bases and J dropped 7; count of bases not matched to a gene: 0. This CDR3 comprises 13 residues. CDR3 DNA: TGTGCCAGCAGTTTACGGGGGGGCGGGGAGCTGTTTTTT. This codes for CASSLRGGGELFF.

Concerning this clone: This CDR3 is also generated by other DNA sequences in the sample. The rearrangement links TRBV25-1 to TRBJ2-7, with D possibly being TRBD1 (6 bases). The CDR3 runs to 13 residues. The germline gives CDR1 MGHDK, CDR2 SYGVNS. V was cut by 3 bases and J by 2 bases, with 8 bases left in between. The CDR3 bases are TGTGCCAGCAGTGAGGGACAAACCTACGAGCAGTACTTC. As protein: CASSEGQTYEQYF.

This chain joins TRBV18 and TRBJ2-5; possible D gene TRBD2, 6 bases. TRBJ2-7 explains the end of the DNA better; the J call may be wrong. Germline loops: CDR1 KGHSH, CDR2 LQKENI. The length of the CDR3 is 14 residues. The CDR3 loop reads CASSPGTDTYEQYF. The CDR3 DNA is TGTGCCAGCTCACCCGGGACTGACACCTACGAGCAGTACTTC.

The CDR3 DNA follows: TGTGCCAGCATGAAGGGATTCTACGAGCAGTACTTC. It specifies CASMKGFYEQYF. The chain employs TRBV25-1 and TRBJ2-7; D is unclear. The CDR3 has 12 amino acids. Germline V lookup: CDR1 MGHDK, CDR2 SYGVNS. V shed 7 bases and J shed 3 bases, with 10 bases lying between them.

This chain joins TRBV7-9 and TRBJ1-4; D is perhaps TRBD1 (5 bases). The CDR3 totals 16 residues. Trimming stripped 4 bases from V and 7 bases from J, with 19 bases between. In germline, CDR1 is SEHNR, CDR2 FQNEAQ (reference sequence). The CDR3 loop is CASSSSTVGTREKLFF. CDR3 nucleotide sequence: TGTGCCAGCAGCTCCTCCACCGTAGGGACTCGTGAAAAACTGTTTTTT.

This clone has just one count. The chain employs TRBV7-8 and TRBJ2-7, with D perhaps given as TRBD1 or TRBD2 (5 bases each). The CDR3 spans 14 residues. CDR1 and CDR2 (germline): SGHVS, FQNEAQ. Trimming removed 5 bases from V and 3 bases from J, with 14 bases in between. The CDR3, as DNA: TGTGCCAGCAGCCTGCCGGGACGGGGCTACGAGCAGTACTTC. Protein sequence: CASSLPGRGYEQYF.

This chain links TRBV2 with TRBJ2-1; 7 nucleotides match TRBD1. Unmatched junction bases numbered 5, after V lost 3 bases and J lost 0 bases. The CDR3 is 16 residues long. Germline V lookup: CDR1 SNHLY, CDR2 FYNNEI. CDR3 DNA sequence: TGTGCCAGCAGTGAGGCCGGGACAGACTCCTACAATGAGCAGTTCTTC. Its protein is CASSEAGTDSYNEQFF.

The rearrangement links TRBV19 to TRBJ2-2; D uncertain. Germline V gene lookup returns CDR1 LNHDA and CDR2 SQIVND (reference sequence). Trimming cost V 2 bases and J 8 bases, with 9 bases left between them. The CDR3 contains 13 residues. CDR3 sequence (DNA): TGTGCCAGTAGTATAATCTTGCTAGGGGAGCTGTTTTTT. Amino acid sequence: CASSIILLGELFF.

The chain recombines TRBV4-1 with TRBJ2-3, with D perhaps matching TRBD1 (8 bases). This CDR3 has 12 amino acids. Trimming took 2 bases from V and 15 from J, leaving 15 bases between them. In germline, CDR1 is MGHRA, CDR2 YSYEKL. CDR3 loop: CASSQTGGGSYF. CDR3 DNA: TGCGCCAGCAGCCAAACAGGGGGGGGGAGTTATTTT.

V is TRBV4-3 and J is TRBJ2-1; 9 bases agree with TRBD1. This CDR3 contains 14 residues. The trim removed 1 base at V and 9 bases at J, leaving 4 bases unmatched. Looked up from germline, CDR1 is LGHNA and CDR2 is YSLEER. CDR3 sequence reads: CASSQGTGGGEQFF. CDR3 in DNA: TGCGCCAGCAGCCAAGGAACAGGGGGCGGTGAGCAGTTCTTC.

J is TRBJ2-1 and V is TRBV5-1, with D perhaps matching TRBD1 or TRBD2 (6 bases each). Germline CDR1 and CDR2: SGHRS and YFSETQ. V lost 7 bases, J lost 8 bases, and 13 bases lay in between. There are 12 residues in the CDR3. This CDR3 is CASGRGGDEQFF. DNA for the CDR3: TGCGCCAGCGGCAGGGGCGGGGATGAGCAGTTCTTC.

The chain combines TRBV29-1 with TRBJ2-3; 7 bases are shared with TRBD1. The CDR3 covers 13 residues. V dropped 4 bases and J dropped 5; count of bases not matched to a gene: 6. Germline V gene lookup returns CDR1 SQVTM and CDR2 ANQGSEA. This CDR3 is CSVVSGGVDTQYF. CDR3 nucleotides: TGCAGCGTTGTTTCAGGGGGAGTAGATACGCAGTATTTT.